This is a list of T cell receptor beta chains from one sample in a study of T cells after posttransplantation cyclophosphamide. Sequenced by immunoSEQ multiplex PCR; TCRdb stores in-frame clones only, minus some. This sample has roughly 3,100 clones; about 86% occur once, and the top ten carry about 20%. The specimen was CD8+ T cells sorted from bone marrow. Every receptor here comes from a woman aged 60-75 years in good health, CMV-negative, and a related stem cell transplant donor. Each CDR3 is given with its conserved first and last residue. D genes are given only for firm matches. Clone size is stated in some rows and not others, as once, few, many or a class when expanded.

-	TRBV6-6	TRBJ2-2	-	TGTGCCAGCAGTTACGTAGCGTACACCGGGGAGCTGTTTTTT	CASSYVAYTGELFF
-	TRBV29-1	TRBJ2-5	-	TGCAGCGTTGATGGGCCTCACCAAGAGACCCAGTACTTC	CSVDGPHQETQYF
-	TRBV7-9	TRBJ2-7	-	TGTGCCAGCAGCTCACCTTACAGGGAAACCTACGAGCAGTACTTC	CASSSPYRETYEQYF
-	TRBV5-5	TRBJ2-1	-	TGTGCCAGCAGCTTGGGACACCACAATGAGCAGTTCTTC	CASSLGHHNEQFF
once	TRBV4-3	TRBJ1-2	TRBD1	TGCGCCAGCTCCCCTCAGACAGGGGGTCGAAGCTACACCTTC	CASSPQTGGRSYTF
-	TRBV5-6	TRBJ2-7	-	TGTGCCAGCAGCTTGGAGGGCGGCCTAGCCTCCTACGAGCAGTACTTC	CASSLEGGLASYEQYF
-	TRBV9	TRBJ1-3	-	TGTGCCAGCAGCGTAGAAGGGACACAAGGAAACACCATATATTTT	CASSVEGTQGNTIYF
-	TRBV10-1	TRBJ1-6	-	TGCGCCAGCAGTCCCCCTGGGTCCAGGTCACCCCTCCACTTT	CASSPPGSRSPLHF
once	TRBV18	TRBJ1-6	TRBD1	TGTGCCAGCTCACCCGAAAAGGGGGCAAAGTATAATTCACCCCTCCACTTT	CASSPEKGAKYNSPLHF
-	TRBV6-1	TRBJ2-1	TRBD2	TGTGCCAGCAGTGGGGCTAGCGGGAGATACAATGAGCAGTTCTTC	CASSGASGRYNEQFF
-	TRBV5-1	TRBJ1-6	TRBD1	TGCGCCAGCCGGACAGGGGGAGATTCACCCCTCCACTTT	CASRTGGDSPLHF
-	TRBV6-5	TRBJ1-2	-	TGTGCCAGCAGTCCAACTAGGACAGCGTTCTATGGCTACACCTTC	CASSPTRTAFYGYTF
-	TRBV7-8	TRBJ1-3	-	TGTGCCAGCAGCTTGGGCAGAAACTCTGGAAACACCATATATTTT	CASSLGRNSGNTIYF
-	TRBV27	TRBJ2-2	-	TGTGCCAGCAGTTTCCAAATCCCCACGAACACCGGGGAGCTGTTTTTT	CASSFQIPTNTGELFF
-	TRBV5-4	TRBJ1-1	-	TGTGCCAGCAGCTGGCCCGGGAGCACTGAAGCTTTCTTT	CASSWPGSTEAFF
-	TRBV4-1	TRBJ2-3	TRBD2	TGCGCCAGCTGCGCTACCGGGACTAGCGATACGCAGTATTTT	CASCATGTSDTQYF
-	TRBV6-1	TRBJ1-5	-	TGTGCCAGCAGTGAAGGGTCAGGTAATCAGCCCCAGCATTTT	CASSEGSGNQPQHF
-	TRBV5-1	TRBJ1-2	TRBD1	TGCGCCAGCAAAGACAGGGACTTCTATGGCTACACCTTC	CASKDRDFYGYTF